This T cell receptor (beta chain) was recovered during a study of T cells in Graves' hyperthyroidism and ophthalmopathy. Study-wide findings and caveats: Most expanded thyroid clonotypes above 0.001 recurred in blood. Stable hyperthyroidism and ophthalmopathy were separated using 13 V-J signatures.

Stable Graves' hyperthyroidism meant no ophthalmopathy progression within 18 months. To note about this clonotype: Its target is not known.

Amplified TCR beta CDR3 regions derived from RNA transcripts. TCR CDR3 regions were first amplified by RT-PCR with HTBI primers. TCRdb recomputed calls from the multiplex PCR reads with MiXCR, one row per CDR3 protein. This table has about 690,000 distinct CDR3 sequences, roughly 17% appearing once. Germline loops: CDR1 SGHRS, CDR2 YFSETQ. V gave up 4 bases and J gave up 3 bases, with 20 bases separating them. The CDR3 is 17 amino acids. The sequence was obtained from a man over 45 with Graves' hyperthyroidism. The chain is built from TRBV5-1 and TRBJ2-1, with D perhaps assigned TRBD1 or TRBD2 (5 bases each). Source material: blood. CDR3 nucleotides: TGCGCCAGCAGCCGGGGCCCTAGCCGCAAAAACTACAATGAGCAGTTCTTC. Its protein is CASSRGPSRKNYNEQFF.